These 20 T cell receptor beta chains originate from one sample sequenced in a study of regulatory T cells in long-lasting Graves disease. Arm-PCR of CDR3 regions with iRepertoire HTBI primers generated TCR beta libraries. TCRdb used MiXCR to reprocess the multiplex PCR reads, holding one entry per CDR3 protein. The table includes roughly 500,000 distinct CDR3 sequences, approximately 22% detected once. Time point meaning: persistent/refractory GD, antithyroid drugs over 5 years with positive TRAb. Researchers made the TCR library from RNA that was extracted from PBMCs. The starting material was peripheral blood mononuclear cells (PBMCs), obtained when the disease was refractory, from a patient treated with antithyroid drugs. These receptors were obtained from a female donor with Graves disease.

The chain uses TRBV7-2 and TRBJ2-2, with D possibly matching TRBD1 (5 bases). This CDR3 comprises 14 residues. Germline CDR1 SGHTA, CDR2 FQGNSA. Deletions cut 6 bases from V and 2 bases from J, with 10 bases between. CDR3 sequence (DNA): TGTGCCAGCAGGGGGCGGATAAACACCGGGGAGCTGTTTTTT. This codes for CASRGRINTGELFF.

This clonotype was picked up many times. This chain links TRBV10-3 with TRBJ1-2; 7 bases line up with TRBD1. CDR3 length: 16 amino acids. CDR1 is ENHRY and CDR2 is SYGVKD in the germline V gene. V shed 4 bases, J shed 3 bases, and the junction held 11 bases outside the gene matches. The CDR3 region has the DNA TGTGCCATCAGTGCCCAATCCCGGGACAGTGACTATGGCTACACCTTC. This translates into CAISAQSRDSDYGYTF.

This clonotype was seen ten or more times. This chain uses TRBV28 with TRBJ1-2; TRBD1 agrees at 9 bases. CDR1 and CDR2 from the germline V gene are MDHEN and SYDVKM. The CDR3 covers 15 residues. The V segment lost 6 bases and the J segment 4 bases; nucleotides outside the gene matches: 9. The CDR3 sequence is CASSTGTGQIYGYTF. CDR3 in DNA: TGTGCCAGCAGCACTGGGACAGGGCAGATCTATGGCTACACCTTC.

The table lists this clonotype with a few counts. The CDR3 sequence: CASSLTGTGSEKLFF. CDR3 bases: TGTGCCAGCAGCTTGACCGGGACAGGGTCTGAAAAACTGTTTTTT. This rearrangement joins TRBV5-4 to TRBJ1-4; 9 bases match TRBD1. The CDR3 covers 15 residues. The V and J ends lost 1 base and 7 bases, in that order; junction bases with no gene match: 5. CDR1 is SGHNT and CDR2 is YYREEE in the germline V gene (reference sequence).

Note on this clonotype: In this CDR3 the conserved last residue, phenylalanine or tryptophan, is missing, so a read error is likely. The chain is built from TRBV12-3 or TRBV12-4 and TRBJ1-2; the D gene is possibly TRBD1 (5 bases). V lost 7 bases and J lost 4, with 19 bases in between. This CDR3 comprises 15 residues. The CDR3 bases are TGTGCCAGCACCTGGGGGGGGAAAAGGTCCTATGGCTACACCCTC. It translates to CASTWGGKRSYGYTL.

V and J are TRBV4-1 and TRBJ1-2; D might be TRBD1 (5 bases). The V end lost 5 bases, the J end lost 0 bases, and 16 bases lay between the germline ends. The CDR3 loop spans 16 amino acids. CDR1 and CDR2 (germline): MGHRA, YSYEKL. Here the CDR3 reads CASSYPGRLPNYGYTF. CDR3 nucleotide sequence: TGCGCCAGCAGCTACCCGGGGCGCCTCCCTAACTATGGCTACACCTTC.

Ten or more counts support this clonotype. This sequence joins TRBV6-1 and TRBJ2-2; TRBD2 matches at 7 bases. Germline CDR1 is MNHNS and CDR2 is SASEGT. The CDR3 runs 13 residues. J gave up 8 bases and V 8 bases, and 8 bases lay outside the gene matches. CDR3 sequence reads: CASRGGRSGELFF. The CDR3 DNA sequence: TGTGCCAGCCGTGGCGGGAGATCTGGGGAGCTGTTTTTT.

The CDR3 coding sequence is TGTGCCAGCAGCGATTCCGGGACACCTGCTCTTGGGGAGCTGTTTTTT. This encodes CASSDSGTPALGELFF. V gene TRBV5-4 combines with J gene TRBJ2-2, with D perhaps matching TRBD1 (6 bases). Germline assignment: CDR1 SGHNT and CDR2 YYREEE (reference sequence). The ends were cut back, 4 bases at V and 8 bases at J, with 21 bases in the middle. The CDR3 covers 16 residues.

This clonotype came up a few times. The rearrangement links TRBV7-4 to TRBJ1-3; D is undetermined. Trimming removed 6 bases from V and 0 bases from J, with 12 bases in between. Germline assignment: CDR1 SGHVT and CDR2 SQSDAQ. This CDR3 is 15 amino acids long. The CDR3 DNA is TGTGCCAGCAGAAGAGACGGGCCCTCTGGAAACACCATATATTTT. Protein product: CASRRDGPSGNTIYF.

This clonotype occurred many times. The chain is built from TRBV7-9 and TRBJ2-5; the D call may be TRBD1 or TRBD2 (6 bases each). This CDR3 region has 16 residues. V lost 5 bases to trimming and J lost 5 bases, with 21 bases between them. From germline, CDR1 is SEHNR and CDR2 FQNEAQ (reference sequence). In DNA form, the CDR3 reads TGTGCCAGCAGCCTTCCGGGGGCAGTCTCGGGGGAGACCCAGTACTTC. Amino acid sequence: CASSLPGAVSGETQYF.

This clonotype showed up many times. CDR3 loop: CATLPRGANVLTF. CDR3 nucleotides: TGTGCCACGCTCCCCCGTGGGGCCAACGTCCTGACTTTC. The rearrangement joins TRBV12-3 or TRBV12-4 to TRBJ2-6; D not certain. The CDR3 extends over 13 amino acids. V lost 10 bases to trimming and J lost 3 bases, with 10 bases between them.

The rearrangement links TRBV6-1 to TRBJ1-1, with D hard to call. The germline V gene has CDR1 MNHNS and CDR2 SASEGT. This CDR3 is 18 amino acids long. The V end was cut by 6 bases, the J end by 1 base, with 24 bases between. The CDR3 sequence: CASSLVPFRVGPNTEAFF. The DNA of the CDR3 is TGTGCCAGCAGCTTAGTGCCATTCCGCGTAGGGCCGAACACTGAAGCTTTCTTT.

A few counts support this clonotype. The chain recombines TRBV30 with TRBJ1-6, with D maybe TRBD1 (6 bases). Per the germline V gene, CDR1 is GTSNPN and CDR2 is SVGIG (reference sequence). This CDR3 region has 13 residues. V lost 6 bases and J 9 bases, leaving 15 bases between the germline ends. The CDR3 is CACTHQGTSPLHF. The CDR3 DNA follows: TGTGCCTGTACACATCAGGGGACTTCACCCCTCCACTTT.

The chain employs TRBV13 and TRBJ1-2, with D unclear. With 5 bases removed from V and 1 base from J, the gap between germline ends came to 11 bases. Germline lookup yields CDR1 PRHDT and CDR2 FYEKMQ (reference sequence). This CDR3 has 14 amino acids. The CDR3 DNA follows: TGTGCCAGCAGCAGAGAGCGGTTTAACTATGGCTACACCTTC. It codes for CASSRERFNYGYTF.

Ten or more counts support this clonotype. The chain carries TRBV6-1 and TRBJ1-1, with unresolved D. Germline values: CDR1 MNHNS, CDR2 SASEGT. The CDR3 covers 13 residues. The V gene lost 7 bases and the J gene lost 3 bases, with 12 bases spanning the gap. For the CDR3, the DNA is TGTGCCAGCACCAGAATACTGGACACTGAAGCTTTCTTT. Translated, it gives CASTRILDTEAFF.

This clonotype was observed a handful of times. The chain employs TRBV11-1 and TRBJ2-6; D possibly corresponds to TRBD1 (8 bases). Germline assignment: CDR1 SGHAT and CDR2 FQDESV (reference sequence). This CDR3 is 18 amino acids long. V was pared by 5 bases and J by 0 bases, with 17 bases between. The CDR3 loop is CASSSGTGETSGANVLTF. The CDR3 DNA reads as TGTGCCAGCAGCAGCGGGACAGGAGAAACCTCTGGGGCCAACGTCCTGACTTTC.

In its sample, this clonotype was seen a few times. V usage is TRBV30 and J usage is TRBJ1-1; perhaps TRBD1 as D (5 bases). This CDR3 contains 10 residues. Trimming left V 8 bases short and J 8 bases short, with 12 bases between. Germline loops: CDR1 GTSNPN, CDR2 SVGIG (reference sequence). The DNA for the CDR3 is TGTGCCGGGGGACGGGGAGAAGCTTTCTTT. Amino acids: CAGGRGEAFF.

The chain has TRBV28 and TRBJ2-1; 8 bases line up with TRBD2. CDR3 length: 16 residues. V dropped 5 bases and J dropped 6; count of bases not matched to a gene: 12. Germline V gene lookup returns CDR1 MDHEN and CDR2 SYDVKM. CDR3: CASSPRLALNGNEQFF. CDR3 coding DNA: TGTGCCAGCAGTCCTCGACTAGCGCTCAACGGCAATGAGCAGTTCTTC.

There are a few counts of this clonotype. The rearrangement joins TRBV2 to TRBJ1-3, with TRBD1 matching over 7 bases. Germline loops: CDR1 SNHLY, CDR2 FYNNEI. After removal of 1 base from V and 4 bases from J, the junction contained 4 bases not matched to a gene. The length of the CDR3 is 15 residues. The CDR3 sequence is CASSEEGGKGNTIYF. The CDR3 nucleotides are TGTGCCAGCAGTGAAGAAGGGGGCAAAGGAAACACCATATATTTT.

This clonotype was counted many times. The rearrangement joins TRBV7-8 to TRBJ1-2; D unclear. There are 12 residues in the CDR3. Germline CDR1 reads SGHVS; CDR2 reads FQNEAQ. The V gene lost 3 bases and the J gene lost 7 bases, with 9 bases spanning the gap. This chain's CDR3 is CASSLTLGGYTF. CDR3 DNA sequence: TGTGCCAGCAGCTTGACCTTGGGTGGCTACACCTTC.